These T cell receptor beta chains were read from a single sample in a study of T cell responses to AZD1222 COVID-19 vaccine. This table comes from immunoSEQ multiplex PCR, and its TCRdb copy is limited to in-frame clones, with some not included. The top ten clones hold around 2.3% of a sample with 99,000 or so clones, roughly 90% of them seen once. Material: peripheral blood, obtained on day 0 of AZD1222 vaccination. The receptors were sampled from an adult in good health. Each CDR3 is given with its conserved first and last residue. D genes are given only for firm matches. Expanded clones are given a class, and other clones once, few, many or no size at all.

j_call | v_call | d_call | clone_size | cdr3_aa | cdr3_nt
TRBJ2-7 | TRBV7-6 | . | . | CASSPSGSPYEQYF | TGTGCCAGCAGCCCCTCGGGTTCGCCCTACGAGCAGTACTTC
TRBJ1-3 | TRBV6-1 | . | . | CASSERAGVEGYTIYF | TGTGCCAGCAGTGAAAGGGCAGGGGTCGAGGGTTACACCATATATTTT
TRBJ1-2 | TRBV28 | . | . | CASSFRGRIMFGYTF | TGTGCCAGCAGTTTTAGGGGTCGGATAATGTTTGGCTACACCTTC
TRBJ1-2 | TRBV18 | TRBD1 | . | CASSLPQGGYTF | TGTGCCAGCTCGCTACCACAGGGGGGCTACACCTTC
TRBJ2-5 | TRBV9 | . | . | CASSVEPSPQYF | TGTGCCAGCAGCGTAGAACCGTCCCCCCAGTACTTC
TRBJ2-1 | TRBV6-2/TRBV6-3 | . | . | CASSYSRGSLDFNEQFF | TGTGCCAGCAGTTACTCGAGAGGGTCCTTAGATTTCAATGAGCAGTTCTTC
TRBJ1-1 | TRBV28 | . | . | CASSLLGTQHEAFF | TGTGCCAGCAGTTTACTGGGAACCCAGCATGAAGCTTTCTTT
TRBJ1-4 | TRBV5-4 | . | . | CASSLTGEKLFF | TGTGCCAGCAGCTTGACCGGAGAAAAACTGTTTTTT
TRBJ2-1 | TRBV6-1 | TRBD2 | . | CASSGAGGTNEQFF | TGTGCCAGCAGTGGAGCGGGAGGGACCAATGAGCAGTTCTTC
TRBJ2-1 | TRBV19 | . | . | CASSIDLGSIEQFF | TGTGCCAGTAGTATAGATTTAGGAAGTATTGAGCAGTTCTTC
TRBJ1-1 | TRBV19 | . | . | CASSDRGNTEAFF | TGTGCCAGTAGCGATCGGGGGAACACTGAAGCTTTCTTT
TRBJ2-3 | TRBV4-1 | . | . | CASSQGRGNTDTQYF | TGCGCCAGCAGCCAAGGACGGGGGAACACAGATACGCAGTATTTT
TRBJ2-1 | TRBV6-2/TRBV6-3 | . | . | CASSYRVRIRNNEQFF | TGTGCCAGCAGTTACAGGGTCAGGATTAGAAACAATGAGCAGTTCTTC
TRBJ1-1 | TRBV7-9 | . | . | CASSIGTANTEAFF | TGTGCCAGCAGCATCGGGACCGCGAACACTGAAGCTTTCTTT
TRBJ1-5 | TRBV25-1 | TRBD1 | . | CASSPTGDGSNQPQHF | TGTGCCAGCAGTCCAACAGGGGACGGAAGCAATCAGCCCCAGCATTTT
TRBJ2-2 | TRBV28 | . | . | CASTFGQLDTGELFF | TGTGCCAGCACTTTCGGGCAGTTAGACACCGGGGAGCTGTTTTTT
TRBJ1-2 | TRBV24-1 | . | . | CATGAGYGYTF | TGTGCCACGGGGGCAGGGTATGGCTACACCTTC
TRBJ1-2 | TRBV6-5 | TRBD1 | . | CASTETGAYGYTF | TGTGCCAGCACCGAGACAGGGGCCTATGGCTACACCTTC
TRBJ2-2 | TRBV3-1/TRBV3-2 | . | . | CASSQPHFLAPTGELFF | TGTGCCAGCAGCCAACCCCACTTTTTAGCCCCCACCGGGGAGCTGTTTTTT
TRBJ2-1 | TRBV18 | TRBD2 | . | CASSPRRGGGGSSYNEQFF | TGTGCCAGCTCACCGAGAAGGGGAGGCGGCGGGAGCTCCTACAATGAGCAGTTCTTC
TRBJ1-2 | TRBV19 | TRBD1 | . | CASSIGGQNYGYTF | TGTGCCAGTAGTATAGGGGGACAGAACTATGGCTACACCTTC
TRBJ2-6 | TRBV27 | . | . | CASSLTWEVLASGANVLTF | TGTGCCAGCAGTCTAACCTGGGAGGTCTTGGCTTCCGGGGCCAACGTCCTGACTTTC
TRBJ1-5 | TRBV5-5 | . | . | CASSLARNQPQHF | TGTGCCAGCAGCTTGGCCCGCAATCAGCCCCAGCATTTT
TRBJ1-6 | TRBV3-1/TRBV3-2 | . | . | CASSRRTSSYNSPLHF | TGTGCCAGCAGCCGGAGGACAAGCTCCTATAATTCACCCCTCCACTTT
TRBJ2-7 | TRBV5-3 | . | . | CARSLASLTKEQYF | TGTGCCAGAAGCTTGGCTAGCCTAACGAAAGAGCAGTACTTC
TRBJ2-7 | TRBV7-9 | . | . | CASSFGGNYEQYF | TGTGCCAGCAGCTTCGGCGGAAACTACGAGCAGTACTTC
TRBJ1-2 | TRBV5-5 | . | once | CASSFPSWSYGYTF | TGTGCCAGCAGCTTTCCATCGTGGAGCTATGGCTACACCTTC
TRBJ1-3 | TRBV5-4 | TRBD1 | . | CASSYGQGGGNTIYF | TGTGCCAGCAGCTACGGACAGGGTGGTGGAAACACCATATATTTT
TRBJ2-6 | TRBV7-8 | . | . | CASSLTAGLAANVLTF | TGTGCCAGCAGCTTAACGGCAGGGCTTGCGGCCAACGTCCTGACTTTC
TRBJ1-5 | TRBV28 | . | once | CASNGGYSNQPQHF | TGTGCCAGCAACGGGGGGTATAGCAATCAGCCCCAGCATTTT
TRBJ2-1 | TRBV19 | TRBD2 | . | CASSIELAGEYNEQFF | TGTGCCAGTAGTATTGAGCTAGCGGGGGAGTACAATGAGCAGTTCTTC
TRBJ2-7 | TRBV29-1 | TRBD1 | . | CSARTGGYEQYF | TGCAGCGCCCGGACAGGGGGATACGAGCAGTACTTC
TRBJ1-5 | TRBV19 | . | . | CASSILARDQPQHF | TGTGCCAGTAGTATCCTAGCCAGGGATCAGCCCCAGCATTTT
TRBJ2-7 | TRBV5-6 | . | . | CASSFRQGQNEQYF | TGTGCCAGCAGCTTCAGGCAGGGTCAGAACGAGCAGTACTTC
TRBJ1-3 | TRBV6-5 | TRBD1 | . | CARQFRDRAGNTIYF | TGTGCCAGGCAGTTTAGGGACAGGGCCGGAAACACCATATATTTT
TRBJ1-6 | TRBV5-1 | . | . | CASSLAGQYENSPLHF | TGCGCCAGCAGCTTGGCCGGACAGTACGAGAATTCACCCCTCCACTTT